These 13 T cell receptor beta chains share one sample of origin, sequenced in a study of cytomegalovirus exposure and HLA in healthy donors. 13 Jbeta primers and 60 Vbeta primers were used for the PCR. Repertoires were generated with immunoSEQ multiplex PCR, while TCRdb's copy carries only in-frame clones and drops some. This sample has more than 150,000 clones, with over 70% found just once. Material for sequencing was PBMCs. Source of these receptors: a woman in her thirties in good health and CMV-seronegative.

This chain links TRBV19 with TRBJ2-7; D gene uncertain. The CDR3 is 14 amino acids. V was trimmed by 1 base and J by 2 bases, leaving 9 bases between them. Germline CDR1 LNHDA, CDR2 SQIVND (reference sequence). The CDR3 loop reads CASSIVGGPYEQYF. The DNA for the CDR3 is TGTGCCAGTAGTATAGTTGGCGGCCCCTACGAGCAGTACTTC.

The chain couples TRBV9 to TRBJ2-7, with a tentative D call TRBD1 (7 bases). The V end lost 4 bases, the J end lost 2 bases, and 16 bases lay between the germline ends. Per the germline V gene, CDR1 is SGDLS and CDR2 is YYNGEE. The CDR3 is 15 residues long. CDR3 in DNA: TGTGCCAGCAGCAAGGCGGGACAGAAAACCTACGAGCAGTACTTC. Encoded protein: CASSKAGQKTYEQYF.

The CDR3 DNA is TGTGCCAGCAGCTTAGCCCCGGGGGTGAACTATGGCTACACCTTC. Translating gives CASSLAPGVNYGYTF. The rearrangement links TRBV11-2 to TRBJ1-2, with D possibly TRBD1 on 5 matching bases. V shed 1 base and J shed 2 bases, with 11 bases lying between them. Germline CDR1 and CDR2: SGHAT and FQNNGV. This CDR3 comprises 15 residues.

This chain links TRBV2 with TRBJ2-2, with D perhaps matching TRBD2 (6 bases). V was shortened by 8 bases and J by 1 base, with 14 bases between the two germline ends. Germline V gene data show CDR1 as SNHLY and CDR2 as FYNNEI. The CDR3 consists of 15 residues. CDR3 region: CASLYSGLNTGELFF. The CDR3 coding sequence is TGTGCCAGCCTTTACAGCGGGCTGAACACCGGGGAGCTGTTTTTT.

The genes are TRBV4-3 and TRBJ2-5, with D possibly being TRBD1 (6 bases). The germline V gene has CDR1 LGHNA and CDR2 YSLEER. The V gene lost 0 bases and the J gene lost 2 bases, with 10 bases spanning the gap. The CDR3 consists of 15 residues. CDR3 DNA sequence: TGCGCCAGCAGCCAAGAACTCGGACAGCAAGAGACCCAGTACTTC. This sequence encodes CASSQELGQQETQYF.

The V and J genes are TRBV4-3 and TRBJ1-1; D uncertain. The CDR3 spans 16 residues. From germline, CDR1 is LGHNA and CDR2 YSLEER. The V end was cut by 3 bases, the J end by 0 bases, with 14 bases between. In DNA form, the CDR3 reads TGCGCCAGCAGCCAGCGGGCCGACCGGATGAACACTGAAGCTTTCTTT. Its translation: CASSQRADRMNTEAFF.

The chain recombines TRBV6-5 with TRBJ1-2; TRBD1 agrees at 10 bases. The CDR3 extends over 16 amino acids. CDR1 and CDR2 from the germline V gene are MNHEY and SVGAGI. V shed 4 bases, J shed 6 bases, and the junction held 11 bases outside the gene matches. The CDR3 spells CASSSLVRQGAHGYTF. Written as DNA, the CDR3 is TGTGCCAGCAGTTCCTTAGTACGACAGGGGGCCCATGGCTACACCTTC.

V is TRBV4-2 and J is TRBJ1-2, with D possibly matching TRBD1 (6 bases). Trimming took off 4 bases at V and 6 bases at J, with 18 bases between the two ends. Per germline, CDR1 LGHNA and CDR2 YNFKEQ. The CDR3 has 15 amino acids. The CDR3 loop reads CASSPPQGSRDGYTF. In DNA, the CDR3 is TGTGCCAGCAGCCCCCCACAGGGATCGAGGGATGGCTACACCTTC.

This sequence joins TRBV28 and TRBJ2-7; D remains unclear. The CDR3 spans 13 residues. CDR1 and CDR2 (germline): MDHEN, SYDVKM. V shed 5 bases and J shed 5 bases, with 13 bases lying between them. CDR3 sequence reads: CASSLVTRHEQYF. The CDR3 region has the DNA TGTGCCAGCAGTCTAGTTACTCGGCACGAGCAGTACTTC.

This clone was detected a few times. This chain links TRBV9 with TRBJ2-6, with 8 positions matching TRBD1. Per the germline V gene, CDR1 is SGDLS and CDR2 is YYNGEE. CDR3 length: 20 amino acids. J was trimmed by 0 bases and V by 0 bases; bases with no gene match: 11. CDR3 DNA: TGTGCCAGCAGCGTAGCTGATTACAGGGGGTTTAGCTCTGGGGCCAACGTCCTGACTTTC. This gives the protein CASSVADYRGFSSGANVLTF.

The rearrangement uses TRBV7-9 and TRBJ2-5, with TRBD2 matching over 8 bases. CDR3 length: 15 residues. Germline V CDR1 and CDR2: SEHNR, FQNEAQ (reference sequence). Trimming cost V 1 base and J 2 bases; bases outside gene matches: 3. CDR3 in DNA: TGTGCCAGCAGCTTAGGTAGCGGGGCACAAGAGACCCAGTACTTC. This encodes CASSLGSGAQETQYF.

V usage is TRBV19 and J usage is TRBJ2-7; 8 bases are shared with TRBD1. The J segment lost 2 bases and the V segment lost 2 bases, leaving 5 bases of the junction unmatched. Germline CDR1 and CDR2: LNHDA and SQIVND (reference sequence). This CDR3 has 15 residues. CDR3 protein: CASSILGQAAYEQYF. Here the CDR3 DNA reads TGTGCCAGTAGTATATTGGGACAGGCCGCCTACGAGCAGTACTTC.

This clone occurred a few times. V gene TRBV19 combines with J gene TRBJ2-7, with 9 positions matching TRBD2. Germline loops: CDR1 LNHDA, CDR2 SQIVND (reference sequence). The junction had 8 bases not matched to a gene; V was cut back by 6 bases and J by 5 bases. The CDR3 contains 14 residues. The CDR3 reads CASRGTSRVHEQYF. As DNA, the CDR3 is TGTGCCAGTAGGGGGACTAGCAGGGTCCACGAGCAGTACTTC.